This TCR beta chain was sequenced for a study of cytomegalovirus exposure and HLA in healthy donors. Study-level information: Roughly 85 million unique TCRs from HLA-typed donors made up an early data release.

Researchers ran the PCR with 60 Vbeta and 13 Jbeta primers. Sequencing was performed with immunoSEQ multiplex PCR; in TCRdb, only in-frame clones are kept and a portion is missing. The specimen's table records around 130,000 clones. CDR1 and CDR2 (germline): MNHNS, SASEGT. The V and J ends lost 6 bases and 6 bases respectively, with 18 bases between them. This CDR3 spans 15 amino acids. Source material: PBMCs. The TCR originated in a woman aged 60 to 75 in good health and CMV-seronegative. J is TRBJ2-1 and V is TRBV6-1, with a possible D match to TRBD2 (5 bases). The CDR3 nucleotides are TGTGCCAGCAGCCACTGGGGAGCGGACCTCAATGAGCAGTTCTTC. This translates into CASSHWGADLNEQFF.